This TCR beta chain is drawn from a study of T cells in Graves' hyperthyroidism and ophthalmopathy. Researchers took RNA transcripts and amplified the TCR beta CDR3 regions from them. A first-round RT-PCR of the TCR CDR3 used the HTBI primer set. Via MiXCR, TCRdb re-called the multiplex PCR reads, giving one row per CDR3 protein. This sample yields hundreds of thousands of distinct CDR3 sequences, of which roughly 14% are seen a single time; about 13% belongs to the top ten. The CDR3 is made up of 14 amino acids. Trimming took 5 bases from V and 3 from J; bases not matched to a gene: 5. In germline, CDR1 is SGHNT, CDR2 YYREEE (reference sequence).

Sequencing input: blood. The chain uses TRBV5-4 and TRBJ2-7; 10 nucleotides line up with TRBD1. The sequence derives from a man aged 18 to 30 with Graves' ophthalmopathy. The CDR3 sequence: CASRGTGDLYEQYF. In DNA, the CDR3 is TGTGCCAGCAGAGGGACAGGGGATCTCTACGAGCAGTACTTC.